Shown below are 19 T cell receptor beta chains from a single sample sequenced in a study of T cell responses to AZD1222 COVID-19 vaccine (dated by TCRdb to 2020 to 2022). Libraries were constructed by the immunoSEQ multiplex PCR assay. The table comes from immuneACCESS by way of TCRdb, which keeps in-frame sequences with V and J called. Part of the clones is missing from these tables; in studies checked, under half for an unresolved V gene and the rest for unknown reasons. Here the sample has more than 75,000 clones; less than 95% occur a single time. The ten largest clones capture about 5.4% of the sample. Explained via the paper, the time point label denotes: about 28 days (+/-7) after the second vaccine dose. The material sequenced was peripheral blood, taken 28 days after the second AZD1222 dose. These TCRs come from an adult who received the AZD1222 COVID-19 vaccine.

The CDR3 here is CADTVFMGTEAFF. CDR3 nucleotide sequence: TGTGCGGATACAGTTTTTATGGGAACTGAAGCTTTCTTT. The V and J genes are TRBV12-3 or TRBV12-4 and TRBJ1-1; D gene unclear. The length of the CDR3 is 13 residues.

The chain is built from TRBV24-1 and TRBJ2-7, with TRBD1 as a possible D gene (6 bases). The germline V gene encodes CDR1 KGHDR and CDR2 SFDVKD. Trimming took off 1 base at V and 3 bases at J, with 6 bases between the two ends. This CDR3 comprises 13 residues. The CDR3 protein is CATSDLQGYEQYF. Here the CDR3 DNA reads TGTGCCACCAGTGATTTACAGGGCTACGAGCAGTACTTC.

J is TRBJ1-5 and V is TRBV27; D is undetermined. The CDR3 spans 13 residues. CDR1 is MNHEY and CDR2 is SMNVEV in the germline V gene (reference sequence). V was clipped by 1 base and J by 4 bases, with 5 bases between them. The CDR3 spells CASSLFANQPQHF. DNA of the CDR3: TGTGCCAGCAGTTTATTTGCGAATCAGCCCCAGCATTTT.

The genes are TRBV13 and TRBJ1-3; the match to TRBD1 covers 9 bases. Per germline, CDR1 PRHDT and CDR2 FYEKMQ (reference sequence). The CDR3 covers 16 residues. The J segment lost 2 bases and the V segment lost 5 bases, leaving 7 bases of the junction unmatched. The chain's CDR3 is CASSTNRGLAGNTIYF. CDR3 nucleotides: TGTGCCAGCAGCACGAACAGGGGGCTTGCTGGAAACACCATATATTTT.

This chain links TRBV2 with TRBJ2-2; 9 bases match TRBD1. V was clipped by 7 bases and J by 6 bases; unmatched bases: 6. The CDR3 sequence is 14 residues long. Germline loops: CDR1 SNHLY, CDR2 FYNNEI. CDR3 region: CASTGTGFSGELFF. The CDR3 DNA follows: TGTGCCAGCACCGGGACAGGGTTTTCCGGGGAGCTGTTTTTT.

This chain joins TRBV28 and TRBJ2-7; 7 positions match TRBD1. From germline, CDR1 is MDHEN and CDR2 SYDVKM. The CDR3 sequence is 14 residues long. After removal of 6 bases from V and 2 bases from J, the junction contained 7 bases not matched to a gene. The chain's CDR3 is CASRATGMTYEQYF. CDR3 nucleotides: TGTGCCAGCAGAGCGACAGGGATGACCTACGAGCAGTACTTC. Full variable domain (remainder filled in from reference TRBV28 and TRBJ2-7): DVKVTQSSRYLVKRTGEKVFLECVQDMDHENMFWYRQDPGLGLRLIYFSYDVKMKEKGDIPEGYSVSREKKERFSLILESASTNQTSMYLCASRATGMTYEQYFGPGTRLTVT.

V gene TRBV4-1 combines with J gene TRBJ2-7; 14 nucleotides match TRBD2. V shed 4 bases, J shed 7 bases, and the junction held 6 bases outside the gene matches. Germline V gives CDR1 MGHRA, CDR2 YSYEKL. The length of the CDR3 is 15 residues. CDR3 in DNA: TGCGCCAGCAGCCGGACTAGCGGGGGGCTGATGGAGCAGTACTTC. Translating gives CASSRTSGGLMEQYF.

This rearrangement joins TRBV5-1 to TRBJ1-3; D unclear. The CDR3 consists of 15 residues. Germline lookup yields CDR1 SGHRS and CDR2 YFSETQ. Trimming took off 1 base at V and 2 bases at J, with 10 bases between the two ends. CDR3 sequence reads: CASSLRAGTGNTIYF. For the CDR3, the DNA is TGCGCCAGCAGCTTGAGGGCAGGTACTGGAAACACCATATATTTT.

The chain has TRBV6-5 and TRBJ1-5; 10 bases are shared with TRBD1. Germline V CDR1 and CDR2: MNHEY, SVGAGI. The CDR3 runs 15 residues. Trimming took 5 bases from V and 5 from J; bases not matched to a gene: 6. The CDR3 is CASSPTGGLDQPQHF. Written as DNA, the CDR3 is TGTGCCAGCAGTCCGACAGGGGGCTTGGATCAGCCCCAGCATTTT.

The V gene is TRBV5-6, the J gene TRBJ2-7; D not certain. V was trimmed by 0 bases and J by 7 bases, leaving 11 bases between them. The CDR3 has 13 amino acids. Germline CDR1 is SGHDT and CDR2 is YYEEEE. The CDR3 bases are TGTGCCAGCAGCTTGGAATACGGATGGGAGCAGTACTTC. This encodes CASSLEYGWEQYF.

The V and J genes are TRBV7-2 and TRBJ1-1; D possibly corresponds to TRBD1 (5 bases). The CDR3 is 16 residues long. Looked up from germline, CDR1 is SGHTA and CDR2 is FQGNSA. The V gene lost 1 base and the J gene lost 5 bases, with 17 bases spanning the gap. CDR3 DNA: TGTGCCAGCAGCTTAGTTGGGACTACCATGGGGACTGAAGCTTTCTTT. Its translation: CASSLVGTTMGTEAFF.

CDR3 loop: CASKGMGNQPQHF. The CDR3 DNA reads as TGCGCCAGCAAAGGGATGGGGAATCAGCCCCAGCATTTT. This chain links TRBV10-2 with TRBJ1-5; D not certain. Trimming took 7 bases from V and 4 from J, leaving 11 bases between them. CDR1 is WSHSY and CDR2 is SAAADI in the germline V gene. The CDR3 loop spans 13 amino acids.

This sequence joins TRBV25-1 and TRBJ2-6; D perhaps matches TRBD1 (5 bases). Trimming cost V 5 bases and J 3 bases, with 14 bases left between them. Germline V gene lookup returns CDR1 MGHDK and CDR2 SYGVNS. The CDR3 spans 16 residues. The CDR3 nucleotides read TGTGCCAGCAGTCCCCTTGGGGCCGATGGGGCCAACGTCCTGACTTTC. Translation: CASSPLGADGANVLTF. The full variable domain, rest sourced from reference TRBV25-1 and TRBJ2-6, is EADIYQTPRYLVIGTGKKITLECSQTMGHDKMYWYQQDPGMELHLIHYSYGVNSTEKGDLSSESTVSRIRTEHFPLTLESARPSHTSQYLCASSPLGADGANVLTFGAGSRLTVL.

Turning to this clone: The same CDR3 can be traced to other DNA sequences in this sample. CDR3 sequence reads: CASSRNTEAFF. The DNA for the CDR3 is TGTGCCAGCAGTCGGAACACTGAAGCTTTCTTT. The V call is TRBV6-5, the J call TRBJ1-1; D not resolved. The V gene's germline CDR1 is MNHEY and CDR2 SVGAGI. The V gene lost 5 bases and the J gene lost 1 base, with 2 bases spanning the gap. The length of the CDR3 is 11 residues.

Regarding this clone: An end of the junction differs from the germline gene, which may be a read error. V usage is TRBV28 and J usage is TRBJ2-2; the match to TRBD1 covers 8 bases. CDR3 length equals 14 residues. Germline loops: CDR1 MDHEN, CDR2 SYDVKM. In nucleotides, the CDR3 is TGCGCCGTACGGACAGGGAAGAACACCGGGGAGCTGTTTTTT. Amino acid sequence: CAVRTGKNTGELFF.

This sequence joins TRBV28 and TRBJ1-3; D uncertain. CDR1 MDHEN and CDR2 SYDVKM come from the germline V gene. The CDR3 has 14 amino acids. V was clipped by 2 bases and J by 2 bases, with 7 bases between them. CDR3 bases: TGTGCCAGCAGTTTAGGAGGTACTGGAAACACCATATATTTT. Its translation: CASSLGGTGNTIYF.

A single count supports this clone. J is TRBJ1-4 and V is TRBV24-1; perhaps TRBD1 as D (6 bases). The V end was cut by 7 bases, the J end by 8 bases, with 31 bases between. This CDR3 spans 19 amino acids. CDR1 is KGHDR and CDR2 is SFDVKD in the germline V gene. Here the CDR3 reads CATSVRGGGPRGEDEKLFF. In nucleotides, the CDR3 is TGTGCCACCAGCGTCCGCGGGGGGGGCCCGCGAGGGGAAGACGAAAAACTGTTTTTT.

The rearrangement links TRBV6-2 or TRBV6-3 to TRBJ2-5, with D possibly matching TRBD1 (5 bases). The CDR3 totals 14 residues. The V end was cut by 0 bases, the J end by 5 bases, with 10 bases between. Germline V gene data show CDR1 as MNHEY and CDR2 as SVGEGT. This CDR3 reads CASSYSTARETQYF. CDR3 sequence (DNA): TGTGCCAGCAGTTACTCGACAGCGCGGGAGACCCAGTACTTC.

The rearrangement uses TRBV5-5 and TRBJ1-3; no reliable D call. The CDR3 contains 14 residues. V shed 3 bases and J shed 1 base, with 8 bases lying between them. CDR1 is SGHKS and CDR2 is YYEKEE in the germline V gene (reference sequence). The CDR3 coding sequence is TGTGCCAGCAGCTACAAACTTTCTGGAAACACCATATATTTT. Translation: CASSYKLSGNTIYF.